Below, 20 T cell receptor beta chains from the same sample are listed, as sequenced in a study of blood T cell repertoires in COVID-19. Clones were sequenced by immunoSEQ multiplex PCR, and TCRdb holds only the in-frame ones, with some missing. Among about 240,000 clones listed, 86% were seen once. Material: peripheral blood. The source of these receptors is a man older than 75 with acute or convalescent COVID-19.

The chain employs TRBV18 and TRBJ2-2, with 12 bases fitting TRBD2. V was clipped by 3 bases and J by 4 bases; unmatched bases: 3. Germline V gene data show CDR1 as KGHSH and CDR2 as LQKENI. The length of the CDR3 is 16 residues. CDR3 residues: CASSPRTSGVTGELFF. CDR3 DNA: TGTGCCAGCTCACCCCGGACTAGCGGGGTCACCGGGGAGCTGTTTTTT.

This clone was seen only once. The rearrangement links TRBV5-1 to TRBJ2-7; weak D call: TRBD1 (5 bases). The CDR3 has 15 amino acids. Between the trimmed V and J ends, which lost 0 bases and 5 bases, there was a span of 15 bases. Germline V gives CDR1 SGHRS, CDR2 YFSETQ. The CDR3 reads CASSLGQGSVDEQYF. CDR3 in DNA: TGCGCCAGCAGCTTGGGCCAGGGCTCAGTGGACGAGCAGTACTTC.

The chain uses TRBV29-1 and TRBJ1-2, with D unresolved. Germline loops: CDR1 SQVTM, CDR2 ANQGSEA. Trimming cost V 8 bases and J 4 bases, with 20 bases left between them. The CDR3 extends over 14 amino acids. CDR3 region: CSSGPVGESYGYTF. For the CDR3, the DNA is TGCAGCTCCGGACCGGTCGGGGAAAGCTATGGCTACACCTTC.

The chain employs TRBV28 and TRBJ2-7; D is unresolved. Trimming left V 6 bases short and J 5 bases short, with 8 bases between. CDR3 length: 11 amino acids. Germline assignment: CDR1 MDHEN and CDR2 SYDVKM. This CDR3 is CASSEENEQYF. The CDR3, as DNA: TGTGCCAGCAGCGAGGAGAACGAGCAGTACTTC.

The chain combines TRBV3-1 (or the pseudogene TRBV3-2) with TRBJ2-1, with TRBD2 matching over 9 bases. In germline, CDR1 is LGHDT, CDR2 YNNKEL (reference sequence). V shed 1 base and J 7 bases; nucleotides not matched to a gene: 11. CDR3 length: 17 amino acids. Here the CDR3 reads CASSQGSLGREGNEQFF. The CDR3 DNA reads TGTGCCAGCAGCCAAGGGAGCCTGGGGCGGGAGGGTAATGAGCAGTTCTTC.

The chain links TRBV5-1 to TRBJ2-3, with D uncertain. The CDR3 is 16 amino acids. V shed 0 bases and J shed 1 base, with 12 bases lying between them. Germline CDR1 is SGHRS and CDR2 is YFSETQ. The CDR3 region has the DNA TGCGCCAGCAGCTTGGCCGCCAACTATGGCACAGATACGCAGTATTTT. Translating it yields CASSLAANYGTDTQYF.

Only a few counts were recorded for this clone. CDR3 DNA: TGTGCCAGCCAACCGACAGGGCGGTTAACTGAAGCTTTCTTT. The encoded protein is CASQPTGRLTEAFF. The chain uses TRBV27 and TRBJ1-1; 7 nucleotides match TRBD1. The germline CDR1 and CDR2 sequences are MNHEY and SMNVEV (reference sequence). The junction had 11 bases not matched to a gene; V was cut back by 8 bases and J by 5 bases. This CDR3 region has 14 residues.

The V and J genes are TRBV6-6 and TRBJ1-2; 11 bases map to TRBD1. J lost 4 bases, V lost 6 bases, and 7 bases had no gene match. This CDR3 region has 15 residues. CDR1 and CDR2 from the germline V gene are MNHNY and SVGAGI (reference sequence). For the CDR3, the DNA is TGTGCCAGCAGCCAAGGACAGGGGGCCATCTATGGCTACACCTTC. Its translation: CASSQGQGAIYGYTF.

The chain couples TRBV10-2 to TRBJ1-1, with 8 bases fitting TRBD1. The junction had 12 bases not matched to a gene; V was cut back by 3 bases and J by 3 bases. Germline V gives CDR1 WSHSY, CDR2 SAAADI. The length of the CDR3 is 17 residues. CDR3 DNA: TGCGCCAGCAGTGAAGCAGGGGGCGCGGGGCGGGACACTGAAGCTTTCTTT. It codes for CASSEAGGAGRDTEAFF.

The gene calls are TRBV7-2 and TRBJ1-1; 7 bases are shared with TRBD1. V shed 6 bases, J shed 11 bases, and the junction held 12 bases outside the gene matches. Looked up from germline, CDR1 is SGHTA and CDR2 is FQGNSA. The CDR3 consists of 13 residues. The CDR3 sequence: CASSPDRQGVAFF. Here the CDR3 DNA reads TGTGCCAGCAGTCCGGACAGGCAGGGGGTGGCTTTCTTT.

This rearrangement joins TRBV5-6 to TRBJ2-7; D may be TRBD1 (6 bases). CDR1 and CDR2 from the germline V gene are SGHDT and YYEEEE. This CDR3 has 12 residues. V lost 4 bases, J lost 4 bases, and 9 bases lay in between. CDR3 DNA: TGTGCCAGCAGCGTGGACAGTTACGAGCAGTACTTC. The encoded protein is CASSVDSYEQYF.

V is TRBV20-1 and J is TRBJ2-1; 10 bases agree with TRBD2. Germline CDR1 DFQATT, CDR2 SNEGSKA (reference sequence). The CDR3 is made up of 17 amino acids. The ends lost 3 bases at V and 1 base at J; junction bases unmatched: 9. The CDR3 sequence is CSASSSGRAGSYNEQFF. Here the CDR3 DNA reads TGCAGTGCTAGTTCCAGCGGGAGGGCCGGGTCCTACAATGAGCAGTTCTTC.

The chain combines TRBV7-3 with TRBJ1-1, with D possibly being TRBD1 (6 bases). The CDR3 consists of 14 residues. CDR1 and CDR2 (germline): SGHTA, FQGTGA. V lost 4 bases and J 1 base, leaving 10 bases between the germline ends. CDR3 amino acids: CASSSQGGNTEAFF. Here the CDR3 DNA reads TGTGCCAGCAGCTCACAGGGTGGGAACACTGAAGCTTTCTTT.

The rearrangement joins TRBV5-1 to TRBJ1-2; 7 bases fit TRBD1. Trimming cost V 3 bases and J 0 bases; bases outside gene matches: 11. This CDR3 region has 17 residues. CDR1 and CDR2 (germline): SGHRS, YFSETQ. The DNA of the CDR3 is TGCGCCAGCAGCTCCCACGCACAGGGGCCAGCTAACTATGGCTACACCTTC. The encoded protein is CASSSHAQGPANYGYTF.

The CDR3 DNA reads TGTGCCAGCAGCCAAGTGGGCGCTGAGCAGTTCTTC. Amino acid sequence: CASSQVGAEQFF. The J gene is TRBJ2-1, the V gene TRBV14; D ambiguous. Trimming left V 1 base short and J 9 bases short, with 7 bases between. Germline CDR1 is SGHDN and CDR2 is FVKESK. The CDR3 runs 12 residues.

The rearrangement joins TRBV6-5 to TRBJ1-2, with D tentatively TRBD1 (5 bases). There are 13 residues in the CDR3. V shed 6 bases and J shed 4 bases, with 12 bases lying between them. Per germline, CDR1 MNHEY and CDR2 SVGAGI. The CDR3 DNA reads as TGTGCCAGCAGGGGGCACGAACCCTATGGCTACACCTTC. Translating gives CASRGHEPYGYTF.

This chain links TRBV5-1 with TRBJ2-7, with D possibly matching TRBD2 (5 bases). Trimming cost V 0 bases and J 4 bases, with 11 bases left between them. The CDR3 runs 14 residues. In germline, CDR1 is SGHRS, CDR2 YFSETQ. The CDR3 DNA reads TGCGCCAGCAGCTTGGGGGGAGAGGTTTACGAGCAGTACTTC. It specifies CASSLGGEVYEQYF. The full variable domain, with the rest looked up from reference TRBV5-1 and TRBJ2-7, is KAGVTQTPRYLIKTRGQQVTLSCSPISGHRSVSWYQQTPGQGLQFLFEYFSETQRNKGNFPGRFSGRQFSNSRSEMNVSTLELGDSALYLCASSLGGEVYEQYFGPGTRLTVT.

V usage is TRBV10-3 and J usage is TRBJ1-2; the match to TRBD1 covers 7 bases. Germline V gene lookup returns CDR1 ENHRY and CDR2 SYGVKD. After removal of 0 bases from V and 5 bases from J, the junction contained 0 bases not matched to a gene. This CDR3 is built from 13 residues. The chain's CDR3 is CAISESTGYGYTF. The DNA for the CDR3 is TGTGCCATCAGTGAGTCGACAGGGTATGGCTACACCTTC.

This clone came up once. The V call is TRBV11-2, the J call TRBJ2-4; unclear D gene. The CDR3 length is 15 residues. V lost 5 bases and J lost 6, with 17 bases in between. Germline V gives CDR1 SGHAT, CDR2 FQNNGV. This CDR3 is CASSTQANFPNIQYF. CDR3 bases: TGTGCCAGCAGCACTCAGGCAAACTTTCCAAACATTCAGTACTTC.

V usage is TRBV5-8 and J usage is TRBJ2-3, with D possibly matching TRBD1 (5 bases). The CDR3 is 12 residues long. The V and J ends lost 4 bases and 5 bases respectively, with 8 bases between them. Germline CDR1 SGHTS, CDR2 YDEGEE. CDR3 residues: CASSLQGDTQYF. CDR3 bases: TGTGCCAGCAGCCTGCAGGGAGATACGCAGTATTTT.